The clone carrying this TCR beta chain was detected once. Its target is unknown. The data derive from a study of regulatory dendritic cells for organ transplantation. This CDR3 is built from 15 residues. Germline values: CDR1 SGDLS, CDR2 YYNGEE. V gave up 0 bases and J gave up 1 base, with 8 bases separating them. Allogeneic regulatory or mature dendritic cells were co-cultured for 5 days with CFSE-labeled sorted T cells at 1:10. FACS sorted CD4+ or CD8+ T cells into CD45RA+ naive and CD45RO+ memory. TCRdb's table, derived via immunoSEQ multiplex PCR, lists solely in-frame clones and lacks some. The sample lists approximately 22,000 clones, 65% to 90% occurring once.

The specimen was naive CD4+ T cells from blood cultured with dendritic cells. As for subset: CD45RA+ naive T cells. This TCR came from a human donor in good health. J is TRBJ2-1 and V is TRBV9; a possible D gene is TRBD2 (6 bases). CDR3 sequence (DNA): TGTGCCAGCAGCGTAGGACTAGAGTCCTACAATGAGCAGTTCTTC. Translating gives CASSVGLESYNEQFF.